Presented here are 27 T cell receptor beta chains from one specimen sequenced in a study of vaccination and CD4 T cells after COVID-19. Specified treatment: roughly ten-day PBMC culture with coronavirus spike peptide pools or control peptides (ViraFEST assay). No antigens are known for them. The study sequenced cultured CD4+ T cell DNA using the Oncomine TCR Beta short-read assay. TCRdb processed the PCR reads anew with MiXCR; each CDR3 protein has one entry. The repertoire has about 23,000 distinct CDR3 sequences, around 64% of them found once; the top ten carry about 20%. The sequenced sample was CD4+ T cells from blood, cultured in vitro, obtained after SARS-CoV-2 vaccination. Source of these receptors: a human donor who received a COVID-19 vaccine.

J is TRBJ1-6 and V is TRBV6-5; D remains ambiguous. The CDR3 length is 13 residues. Germline V gives CDR1 MNHEY, CDR2 SVGAGI. The V end lost 2 bases, the J end lost 7 bases, and 6 bases lay between the germline ends. The CDR3 DNA is TGTGCCAGCAGTTACAGGGAGAATTCACCCCTCCACTTT. Translated, it gives CASSYRENSPLHF.

This clonotype came up a few times. V gene TRBV7-2 combines with J gene TRBJ2-5; no reliable D call. Germline V CDR1 and CDR2: SGHTA, FQGNSA. Deletions cut 5 bases from V and 5 bases from J, with 9 bases between. CDR3 size: 12 residues. The CDR3 region is CASSLSEETQYF. The CDR3 coding sequence is TGTGCCAGCAGCCTATCTGAGGAGACCCAGTACTTC. The full variable domain, completed using reference TRBV7-2 and TRBJ2-5, is GAGVSQSPSNKVTEKGKDVELRCDPISGHTALYWYRQSLGQGLEFLIYFQGNSAPDKSGLPSDRFSAERTGGSVSTLTIQRTQQEDSAVYLCASSLSEETQYFGPGTRLLVL.

The V gene is TRBV30, the J gene TRBJ2-7, with D perhaps given as TRBD1 or TRBD2 (5 bases each). Trimming shortened V by 0 bases and J by 3 bases, and 12 bases separated the two germline ends. The CDR3 is 14 residues long. Germline CDR1 reads GTSNPN; CDR2 reads SVGIG (reference sequence). The CDR3 region is CAWSVSGTVYEQYF. The CDR3, as DNA: TGTGCCTGGAGTGTATCGGGGACGGTCTACGAGCAGTACTTC.

The chain employs TRBV20-1 and TRBJ2-1; D perhaps matches TRBD1 (6 bases). Germline assignment: CDR1 DFQATT and CDR2 SNEGSKA (reference sequence). CDR3 length: 14 residues. The V end was cut by 3 bases, the J end by 5 bases, with 14 bases between. The CDR3 reads CSASVLTGNNEQFF. DNA for the CDR3: TGCAGTGCTAGCGTGCTGACAGGCAACAATGAGCAGTTCTTC.

This rearrangement joins TRBV19 to TRBJ1-5; no definite D call. V was shortened by 0 bases and J by 3 bases, with 6 bases between the two germline ends. Germline CDR1 and CDR2: LNHDA and SQIVND (reference sequence). The CDR3 consists of 14 residues. This CDR3 reads CASSIDILNQPQHF. In DNA, the CDR3 is TGTGCCAGTAGTATAGATATCCTCAATCAGCCCCAGCATTTT. The full variable domain, its missing parts supplied by reference TRBV19 and TRBJ1-5, is DGGITQSPKYLFRKEGQNVTLSCEQNLNHDAMYWYRQDPGQGLRLIYYSQIVNDFQKGDIAEGYSVSREKKESFPLTVTSAQKNPTAFYLCASSIDILNQPQHFGDGTRLSIL.

This clonotype was seen only a few times. V gene TRBV20-1 combines with J gene TRBJ1-5, with D maybe TRBD1 (6 bases). Trimming took off 0 bases at V and 2 bases at J, with 8 bases between the two ends. Germline-derived CDR1 and CDR2 are DFQATT and SNEGSKA (reference sequence). This CDR3 comprises 14 residues. Written as DNA, the CDR3 is TGCAGTGCTAGAGACAGGGGTGGCAATCAGCCCCAGCATTTT. Protein product: CSARDRGGNQPQHF.

The rearrangement links TRBV20-1 to TRBJ1-1, with D possibly being TRBD1 (5 bases). CDR3 size: 14 residues. Germline V lookup: CDR1 DFQATT, CDR2 SNEGSKA (reference sequence). Between the trimmed V and J ends, which lost 6 bases and 2 bases, there was a span of 16 bases. DNA of the CDR3: TGCAGTGCCTCGAGGACATTAATAAACACTGAAGCTTTCTTT. Residues: CSASRTLINTEAFF.

The chain links TRBV15 to TRBJ2-5; 9 nucleotides agree with TRBD1. The length of the CDR3 is 15 residues. V was pared by 6 bases and J by 1 base, with 6 bases of the junction left unmatched. From germline, CDR1 is LNHNV and CDR2 YYDKDF (reference sequence). CDR3 coding DNA: TGTGCCACCAGTCGGGACAGGGACACCCAAGAGACCCAGTACTTC. The encoded protein is CATSRDRDTQETQYF.

The chain has TRBV7-8 and TRBJ1-5, with 10 positions matching TRBD1. The germline V gene has CDR1 SGHVS and CDR2 FQNEAQ. The V segment lost 5 bases and the J segment 2 bases; nucleotides outside the gene matches: 6. The CDR3 runs to 16 residues. The CDR3 nucleotides read TGTGCCAGCAGCCCGCGACAGGGGGCCCGCAATCAGCCCCAGCATTTT. It is translated as CASSPRQGARNQPQHF.

The genes are TRBV7-2 and TRBJ1-2; weak D call: TRBD1 (5 bases). There are 15 residues in the CDR3. V lost 5 bases and J 4 bases, leaving 17 bases between the germline ends. Germline V lookup: CDR1 SGHTA, CDR2 FQGNSA. The CDR3 protein is CASSPSGGIAYGYTF. The CDR3 DNA follows: TGTGCCAGCAGCCCTAGCGGGGGAATCGCCTATGGCTACACCTTC.

The CDR3 sequence: CASSESVQGYQPQHF. The CDR3 region has the DNA TGTGCCAGCAGTGAATCGGTACAGGGCTATCAGCCCCAGCATTTT. The rearrangement joins TRBV6-1 to TRBJ1-5; D may be TRBD1 (6 bases). The length of the CDR3 is 15 residues. The germline V gene has CDR1 MNHNS and CDR2 SASEGT. V was shortened by 2 bases and J by 5 bases, with 13 bases between the two germline ends.

The chain joins TRBV30 to TRBJ1-2; the D is unclear. The CDR3 has 12 residues. With 2 bases removed from V and 5 bases from J, the gap between germline ends came to 9 bases. Germline CDR1 reads GTSNPN; CDR2 reads SVGIG (reference sequence). The CDR3 coding sequence is TGTGCCTGGAGTCCAGAGATTTATGGCTACACCTTC. It yields the protein CAWSPEIYGYTF.

This clonotype was observed a few times. V is TRBV27 and J is TRBJ1-6; D might be TRBD1 (5 bases). V lost 7 bases to trimming and J lost 8 bases, with 27 bases between them. Germline CDR1 and CDR2: MNHEY and SMNVEV (reference sequence). The CDR3 length is 18 residues. The CDR3 region has the DNA TGTGCCAGCATCCCGTACCCCCCGGGGCACGTACCTGATTCACCCCTCCACTTT. It yields the protein CASIPYPPGHVPDSPLHF.

The chain employs TRBV20-1 and TRBJ1-2; 7 bases are a match to TRBD1. Germline V gene sequence: CDR1 DFQATT, CDR2 SNEGSKA (reference sequence). J was trimmed by 8 bases and V by 3 bases; bases with no gene match: 15. The CDR3 length is 15 residues. The CDR3 is CSASGEDRDPRGYTF. The CDR3 DNA follows: TGCAGTGCTAGTGGGGAAGACAGGGATCCTCGGGGCTACACCTTC.

The chain carries TRBV24-1 and TRBJ1-2, with D perhaps matching TRBD1 (5 bases). V lost 2 bases, J lost 3 bases, and 12 bases lay in between. The germline V gene has CDR1 KGHDR and CDR2 SFDVKD. This CDR3 has 15 amino acids. The CDR3 region is CATSDYDSEYYGYTF. CDR3 bases: TGTGCCACCAGTGATTACGACAGCGAATACTATGGCTACACCTTC.

The chain employs TRBV20-1 and TRBJ2-6, with 8 nucleotides matching TRBD1. With V trimmed by 3 bases and J by 0 bases, 4 bases remained unmatched. Looked up from germline, CDR1 is DFQATT and CDR2 is SNEGSKA (reference sequence). The CDR3 contains 16 residues. CDR3 residues: CSARDRVYSGANVLTF. The CDR3 DNA follows: TGCAGTGCTAGGGACAGGGTTTACTCTGGGGCCAACGTCCTGACTTTC.

The chain is built from TRBV6-1 and TRBJ1-2; no definite D call. The CDR3 has 13 amino acids. CDR1 and CDR2 from the germline V gene are MNHNS and SASEGT. V was shortened by 7 bases and J by 4 bases, with 13 bases between the two germline ends. The CDR3 nucleotides read TGTGCCAGCAAACCAGCGGGTCGCTATGGCTACACCTTC. It encodes CASKPAGRYGYTF.

V usage is TRBV5-1 and J usage is TRBJ1-1; D not resolved. The V end was cut by 3 bases, the J end by 4 bases, with 16 bases between. The germline CDR1 and CDR2 sequences are SGHRS and YFSETQ. The CDR3 is 15 residues long. CDR3 sequence (DNA): TGCGCCAGCAGCTCTCCCAAAGGACCCACCACTGAAGCTTTCTTT. It encodes CASSSPKGPTTEAFF.

This chain links TRBV24-1 with TRBJ2-1; D possibly uses TRBD1 or TRBD2 (6 bases each). The CDR3 sequence is 14 residues long. Germline V lookup: CDR1 KGHDR, CDR2 SFDVKD. V lost 5 bases to trimming and J lost 7 bases, with 14 bases between them. The CDR3: CATSGWGAGNEQFF. The CDR3 DNA follows: TGTGCCACCAGTGGGTGGGGGGCTGGGAATGAGCAGTTCTTC.

The genes are TRBV20-1 and TRBJ1-6, with D possibly matching TRBD1 (6 bases). In germline, CDR1 is DFQATT, CDR2 SNEGSKA (reference sequence). There are 11 residues in the CDR3. CDR3 residues: CSALGAKALHF. The DNA of the CDR3 is TGCAGCGCCCTGGGGGCCAAGGCCCTCCACTTT.

The chain links TRBV11-2 to TRBJ2-3; D remains ambiguous. This CDR3 contains 13 residues. Germline CDR1 and CDR2: SGHAT and FQNNGV. Deletions cut 3 bases from V and 13 bases from J, with 17 bases between. DNA for the CDR3: TGTGCCAGCAGCTTGTTAGGACCGGGTTTGGAGTATTTT. This translates into CASSLLGPGLEYF.

The chain carries TRBV18 and TRBJ2-1, with D maybe TRBD1 (6 bases). Trimming removed 5 bases at V and 0 bases at J, with 17 bases between. The CDR3 contains 17 residues. CDR1 is KGHSH and CDR2 is LQKENI in the germline V gene. DNA of the CDR3: TGTGCCAGCTCAATCACAAGCTCGGGACACTCCTACAATGAGCAGTTCTTC. Protein product: CASSITSSGHSYNEQFF.

A few counts support this clonotype. The chain carries TRBV27 and TRBJ2-3; D gene ambiguous. V dropped 1 base and J dropped 2 bases, with 10 bases sitting between them. The CDR3 loop spans 15 amino acids. The germline V gene encodes CDR1 MNHEY and CDR2 SMNVEV (reference sequence). The CDR3 DNA reads TGTGCCAGCAGTTTATTTCTCAGATCCACAGATACGCAGTATTTT. Translating gives CASSLFLRSTDTQYF.

This clonotype has only one observation. J is TRBJ2-3 and V is TRBV2; D is possibly TRBD1 or TRBD2 (6 bases each). Germline CDR1 SNHLY, CDR2 FYNNEI. The CDR3 is 17 amino acids. V lost 2 bases, J lost 3 bases, and 18 bases lay in between. The CDR3 nucleotides read TGTGCCAGCAGTGAAATGGGGGGCGGAATCTCAACAGATACGCAGTATTTT. Translating gives CASSEMGGGISTDTQYF.

The rearrangement links TRBV14 to TRBJ2-1; D perhaps matches TRBD2 (6 bases). V lost 2 bases to trimming and J lost 0 bases, with 8 bases between them. CDR1 is SGHDN and CDR2 is FVKESK in the germline V gene. The CDR3 has 15 amino acids. This CDR3 reads CASSQYGSSYNEQFF. The CDR3, as DNA: TGTGCCAGCAGCCAATACGGGAGCTCCTACAATGAGCAGTTCTTC. Full variable domain (remainder filled in from reference TRBV14 and TRBJ2-1): EAGVTQFPSHSVIEKGQTVTLRCDPISGHDNLYWYRRVMGKEIKFLLHFVKESKQDESGMPNNRFLAERTGGTYSTLKVQPAELEDSGVYFCASSQYGSSYNEQFFGPGTRLTVL.

The rearrangement joins TRBV19 to TRBJ2-5; TRBD2 is a possible D gene (5 bases). V lost 5 bases and J 5 bases, leaving 15 bases between the germline ends. The length of the CDR3 is 14 residues. In germline, CDR1 is LNHDA, CDR2 SQIVND (reference sequence). CDR3 nucleotide sequence: TGTGCCAGTAGTGCGCCTAGCTCAGTGGAGACCCAGTACTTC. It codes for CASSAPSSVETQYF.

The CDR3 sequence is CASSRSGGDYNEQFF. The CDR3 DNA is TGTGCCAGCAGCCGTAGCGGGGGGGATTACAATGAGCAGTTCTTC. This chain uses TRBV7-2 with TRBJ2-1, with 11 bases lining up with TRBD2. J was trimmed by 4 bases and V by 5 bases; bases with no gene match: 4. This CDR3 is built from 15 residues. Per the germline V gene, CDR1 is SGHTA and CDR2 is FQGNSA.